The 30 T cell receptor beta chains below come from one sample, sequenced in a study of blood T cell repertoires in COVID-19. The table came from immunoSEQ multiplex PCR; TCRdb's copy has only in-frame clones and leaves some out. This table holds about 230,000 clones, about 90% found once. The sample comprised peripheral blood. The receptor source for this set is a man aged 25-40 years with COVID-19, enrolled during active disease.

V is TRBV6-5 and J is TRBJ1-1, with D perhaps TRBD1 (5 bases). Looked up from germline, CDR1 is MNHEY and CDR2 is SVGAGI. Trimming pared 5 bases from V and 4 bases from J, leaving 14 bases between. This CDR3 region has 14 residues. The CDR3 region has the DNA TGTGCCAGCAGTCCCCCCGGCAGGGCCACTGAAGCTTTCTTT. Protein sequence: CASSPPGRATEAFF.

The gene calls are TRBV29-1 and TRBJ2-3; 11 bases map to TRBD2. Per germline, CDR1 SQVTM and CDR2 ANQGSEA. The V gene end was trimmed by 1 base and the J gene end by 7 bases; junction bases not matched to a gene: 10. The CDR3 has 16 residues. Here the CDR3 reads CSVEVGTSGLSYTQYF. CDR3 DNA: TGCAGCGTTGAAGTCGGGACTAGCGGCCTTTCATATACGCAGTATTTT.

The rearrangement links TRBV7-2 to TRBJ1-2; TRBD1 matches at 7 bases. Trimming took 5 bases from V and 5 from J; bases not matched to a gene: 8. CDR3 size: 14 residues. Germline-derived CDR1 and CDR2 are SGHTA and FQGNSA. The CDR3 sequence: CASSPTGTAYGYTF. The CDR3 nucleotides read TGTGCCAGCAGCCCCACCGGGACAGCTTATGGCTACACCTTC.

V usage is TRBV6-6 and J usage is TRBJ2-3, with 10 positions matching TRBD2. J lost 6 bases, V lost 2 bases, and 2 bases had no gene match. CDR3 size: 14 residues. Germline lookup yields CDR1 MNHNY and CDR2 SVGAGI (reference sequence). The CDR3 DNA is TGTGCCAGCAGTTACGGGACTAGCGACGATACGCAGTATTTT. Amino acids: CASSYGTSDDTQYF.

As DNA, the CDR3 is TGTGCCACGTCTAAGGACAGGGCCCACGAGCAGTACTTC. It encodes CATSKDRAHEQYF. The rearrangement links TRBV24-1 to TRBJ2-7, with 8 bases matching TRBD1. Unmatched junction bases numbered 9, after V lost 10 bases and J lost 5 bases. Germline loops: CDR1 KGHDR, CDR2 SFDVKD. The CDR3 runs to 13 residues.

CDR3 sequence: CASSQDGGYGRTGANVLTF. In DNA form, the CDR3 reads TGTGCCAGCAGCCAAGATGGCGGGTATGGTCGCACTGGGGCCAACGTCCTGACTTTC. The chain recombines TRBV3-1 (or the pseudogene TRBV3-2) with TRBJ2-6, with D maybe TRBD2 (5 bases). Germline V gene sequence: CDR1 LGHDT, CDR2 YNNKEL (reference sequence). With 0 bases removed from V and 2 bases from J, the gap between germline ends came to 17 bases. This CDR3 is 19 amino acids long.

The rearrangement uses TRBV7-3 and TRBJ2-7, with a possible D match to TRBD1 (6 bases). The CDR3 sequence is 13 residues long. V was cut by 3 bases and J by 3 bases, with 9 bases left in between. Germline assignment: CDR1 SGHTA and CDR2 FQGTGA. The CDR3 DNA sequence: TGTGCCAGCAGCTTTGGACAGCACTACGAGCAGTACTTC. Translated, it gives CASSFGQHYEQYF.

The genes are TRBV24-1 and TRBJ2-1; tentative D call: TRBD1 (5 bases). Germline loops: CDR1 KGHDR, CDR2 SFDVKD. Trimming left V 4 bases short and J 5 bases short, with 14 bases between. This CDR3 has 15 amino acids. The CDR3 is CATSETGRRNNEQFF. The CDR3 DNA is TGTGCCACCAGTGAAACAGGCCGCCGAAACAATGAGCAGTTCTTC.

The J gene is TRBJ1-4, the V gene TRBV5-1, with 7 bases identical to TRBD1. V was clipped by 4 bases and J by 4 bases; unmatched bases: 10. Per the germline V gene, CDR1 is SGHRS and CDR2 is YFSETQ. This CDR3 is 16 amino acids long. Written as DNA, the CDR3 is TGCGCCAGCAGCCCTATACAGGGGATGGGTAATGAAAAACTGTTTTTT. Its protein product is CASSPIQGMGNEKLFF.

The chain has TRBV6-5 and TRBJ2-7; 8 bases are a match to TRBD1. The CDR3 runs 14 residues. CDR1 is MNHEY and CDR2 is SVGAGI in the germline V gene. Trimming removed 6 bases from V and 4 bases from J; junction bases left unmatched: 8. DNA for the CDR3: TGTGCCAGCAGGCGTCAGGGGGCCGCGTACGAGCAGTACTTC. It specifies CASRRQGAAYEQYF.

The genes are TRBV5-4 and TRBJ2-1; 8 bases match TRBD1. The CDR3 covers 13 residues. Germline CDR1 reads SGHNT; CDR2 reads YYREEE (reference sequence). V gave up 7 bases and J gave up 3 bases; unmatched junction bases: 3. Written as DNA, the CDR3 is TGTGCCAGCTCGGACAGGGTCTACAATGAGCAGTTCTTC. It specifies CASSDRVYNEQFF.

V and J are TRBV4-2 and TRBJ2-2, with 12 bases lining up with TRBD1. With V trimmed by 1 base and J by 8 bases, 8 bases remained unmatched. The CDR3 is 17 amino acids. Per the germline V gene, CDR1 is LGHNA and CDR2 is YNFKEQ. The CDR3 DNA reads TGTGCCAGCAGCCAAGTCCCCGGGACAGGGGGCTCGGGGGAGCTGTTTTTT. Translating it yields CASSQVPGTGGSGELFF.

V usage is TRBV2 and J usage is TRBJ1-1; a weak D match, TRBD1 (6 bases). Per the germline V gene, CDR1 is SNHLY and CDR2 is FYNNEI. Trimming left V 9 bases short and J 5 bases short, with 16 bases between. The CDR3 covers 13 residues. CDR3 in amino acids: CARIRRGGTEAFF. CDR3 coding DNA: TGTGCCAGGATTCGTAGGGGGGGAACTGAAGCTTTCTTT.

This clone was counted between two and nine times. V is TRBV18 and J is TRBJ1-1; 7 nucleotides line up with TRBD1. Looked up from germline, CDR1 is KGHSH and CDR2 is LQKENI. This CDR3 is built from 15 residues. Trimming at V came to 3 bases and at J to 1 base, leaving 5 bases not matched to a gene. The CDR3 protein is CASSPGQAANTEAFF. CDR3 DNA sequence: TGTGCCAGCTCACCCGGACAGGCCGCGAACACTGAAGCTTTCTTT. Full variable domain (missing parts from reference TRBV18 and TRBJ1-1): NAGVMQNPRHLVRRRGQEARLRCSPMKGHSHVYWYRQLPEEGLKFMVYLQKENIIDESGMPKERFSAEFPKEGPSILRIQQVVRGDSAAYFCASSPGQAANTEAFFGQGTRLTVV.

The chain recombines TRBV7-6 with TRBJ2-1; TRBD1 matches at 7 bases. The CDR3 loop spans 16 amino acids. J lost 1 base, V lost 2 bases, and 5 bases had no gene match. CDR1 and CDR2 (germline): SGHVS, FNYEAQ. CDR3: CASSLPPGGSYNEQFF. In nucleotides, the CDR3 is TGTGCCAGCAGCTTACCCCCAGGGGGTTCCTACAATGAGCAGTTCTTC.

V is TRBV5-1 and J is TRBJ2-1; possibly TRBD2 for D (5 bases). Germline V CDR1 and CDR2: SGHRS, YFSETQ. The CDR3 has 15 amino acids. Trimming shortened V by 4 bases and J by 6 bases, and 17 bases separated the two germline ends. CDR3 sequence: CASSAARTVPNEQFF. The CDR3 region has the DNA TGCGCCAGCAGCGCGGCCCGGACTGTACCCAATGAGCAGTTCTTC.

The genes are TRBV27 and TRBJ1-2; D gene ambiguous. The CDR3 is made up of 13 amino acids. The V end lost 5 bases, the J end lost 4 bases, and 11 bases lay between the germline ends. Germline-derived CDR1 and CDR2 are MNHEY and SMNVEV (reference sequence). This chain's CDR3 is CASSLGLSYGYTF. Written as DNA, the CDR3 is TGTGCCAGCAGTCTTGGACTAAGCTATGGCTACACCTTC.

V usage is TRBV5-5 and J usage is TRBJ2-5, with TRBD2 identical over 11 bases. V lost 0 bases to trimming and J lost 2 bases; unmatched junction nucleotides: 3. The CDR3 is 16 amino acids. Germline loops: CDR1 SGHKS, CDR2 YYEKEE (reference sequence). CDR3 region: CASSLGLAGGQETQYF. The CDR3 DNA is TGTGCCAGCAGCTTGGGTCTAGCGGGGGGTCAAGAGACCCAGTACTTC.

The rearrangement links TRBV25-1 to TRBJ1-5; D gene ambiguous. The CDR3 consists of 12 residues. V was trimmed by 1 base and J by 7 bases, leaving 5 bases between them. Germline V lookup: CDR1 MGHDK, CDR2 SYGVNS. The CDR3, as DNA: TGTGCCAGCAGTGAATCGTTCCAGCCCCAGCATTTT. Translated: CASSESFQPQHF.

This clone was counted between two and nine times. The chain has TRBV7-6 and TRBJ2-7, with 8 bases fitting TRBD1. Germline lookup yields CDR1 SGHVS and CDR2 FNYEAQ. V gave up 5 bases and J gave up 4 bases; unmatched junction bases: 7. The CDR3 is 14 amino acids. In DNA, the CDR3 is TGTGCCAGCAGCCCGGCAGGGGGCGGGTACGAGCAGTACTTC. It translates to CASSPAGGGYEQYF.

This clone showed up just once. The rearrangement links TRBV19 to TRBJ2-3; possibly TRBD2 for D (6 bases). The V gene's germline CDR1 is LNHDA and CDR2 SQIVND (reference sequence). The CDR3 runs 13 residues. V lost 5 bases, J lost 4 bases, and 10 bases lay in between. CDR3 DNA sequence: TGTGCCAGTAGTGCGGGGACGGCAGATACGCAGTATTTT. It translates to CASSAGTADTQYF.

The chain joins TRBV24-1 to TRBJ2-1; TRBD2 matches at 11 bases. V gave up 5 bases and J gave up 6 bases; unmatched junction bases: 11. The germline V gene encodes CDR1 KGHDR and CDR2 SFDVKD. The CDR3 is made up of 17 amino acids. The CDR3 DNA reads TGTGCCACCAGTGCCCAGGAACGGGGACTAGCGGTCAATGAGCAGTTCTTC. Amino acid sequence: CATSAQERGLAVNEQFF.

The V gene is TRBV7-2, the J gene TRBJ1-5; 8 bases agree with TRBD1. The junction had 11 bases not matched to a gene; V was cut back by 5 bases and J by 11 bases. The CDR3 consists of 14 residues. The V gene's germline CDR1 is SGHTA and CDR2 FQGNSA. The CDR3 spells CASSPDRAGGTQHF. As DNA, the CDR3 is TGTGCCAGCAGCCCGGACAGGGCCGGGGGAACCCAGCATTTT.

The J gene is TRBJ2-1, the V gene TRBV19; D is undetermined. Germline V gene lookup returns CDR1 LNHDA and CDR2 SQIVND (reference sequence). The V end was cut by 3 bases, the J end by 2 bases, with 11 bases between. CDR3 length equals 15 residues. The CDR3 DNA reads TGTGCCAGTAGTATGTTCCCAGATACCTACAATGAGCAGTTCTTC. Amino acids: CASSMFPDTYNEQFF.

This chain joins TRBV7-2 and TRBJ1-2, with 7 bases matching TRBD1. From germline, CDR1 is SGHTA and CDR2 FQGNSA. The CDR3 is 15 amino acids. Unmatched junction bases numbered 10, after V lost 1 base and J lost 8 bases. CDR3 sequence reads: CASSLGQGETLGYTF. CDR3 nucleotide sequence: TGTGCCAGCAGCTTAGGACAGGGAGAAACGTTAGGCTACACCTTC.

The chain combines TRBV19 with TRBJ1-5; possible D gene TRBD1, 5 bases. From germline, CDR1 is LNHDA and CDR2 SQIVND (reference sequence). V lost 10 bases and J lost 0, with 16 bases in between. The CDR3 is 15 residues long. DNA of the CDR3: TGTGCCACCCAGGCAGGGTTGAATAGCAATCAGCCCCAGCATTTT. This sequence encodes CATQAGLNSNQPQHF. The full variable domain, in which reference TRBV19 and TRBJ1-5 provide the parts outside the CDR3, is DGGITQSPKYLFRKEGQNVTLSCEQNLNHDAMYWYRQDPGQGLRLIYYSQIVNDFQKGDIAEGYSVSREKKESFPLTVTSAQKNPTAFYLCATQAGLNSNQPQHFGDGTRLSIL.

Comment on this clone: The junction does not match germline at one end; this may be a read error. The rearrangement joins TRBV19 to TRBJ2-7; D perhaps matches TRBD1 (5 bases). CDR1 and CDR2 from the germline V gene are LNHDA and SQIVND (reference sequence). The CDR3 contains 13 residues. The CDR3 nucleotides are TGTGCCAGTAGCCGTTCGATCGGAGACAGCCGCCACTTC. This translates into CASSRSIGDSRHF. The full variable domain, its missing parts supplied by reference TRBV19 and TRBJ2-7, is DGGITQSPKYLFRKEGQNVTLSCEQNLNHDAMYWYRQDPGQGLRLIYYSQIVNDFQKGDIAEGYSVSREKKESFPLTVTSAQKNPTAFYLCASSRSIGDSRHFGPGTRLTVT.

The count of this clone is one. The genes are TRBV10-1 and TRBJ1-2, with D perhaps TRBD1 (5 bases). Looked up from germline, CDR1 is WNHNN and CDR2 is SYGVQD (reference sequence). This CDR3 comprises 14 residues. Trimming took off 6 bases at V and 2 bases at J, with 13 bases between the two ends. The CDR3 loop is CASRPDSENYGYTF. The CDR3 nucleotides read TGCGCCAGCAGGCCCGACAGTGAAAACTATGGCTACACCTTC.

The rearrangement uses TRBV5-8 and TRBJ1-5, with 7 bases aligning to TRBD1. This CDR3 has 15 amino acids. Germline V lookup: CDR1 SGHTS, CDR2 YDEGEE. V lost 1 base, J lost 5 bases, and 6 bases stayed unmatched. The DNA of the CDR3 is TGTGCCAGCAGCTTGTTCAGGGGGAAGGATCAGCCCCAGCATTTT. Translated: CASSLFRGKDQPQHF. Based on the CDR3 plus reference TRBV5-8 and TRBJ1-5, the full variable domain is EAGVTQSPTHLIKTRGQQATLRCSPISGHTSVYWYQQALGLGLQFLLWYDEGEERNRGNFPPRFSGRQFPNYSSELNVNALELEDSALYLCASSLFRGKDQPQHFGDGTRLSIL.

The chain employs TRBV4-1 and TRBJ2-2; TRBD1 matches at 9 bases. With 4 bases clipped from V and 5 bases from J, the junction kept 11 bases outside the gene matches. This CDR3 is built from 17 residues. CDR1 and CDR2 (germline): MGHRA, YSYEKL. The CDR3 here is CASSRSGDRAATGELFF. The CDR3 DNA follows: TGCGCCAGCAGCCGAAGCGGGGACAGGGCAGCAACCGGGGAGCTGTTTTTT.